The 8 T cell receptor beta chains given below trace back to one sample, sequenced in a study of Graves' ophthalmopathy and Graves' hyperthyroidism. RNA transcripts yielded amplified TCR beta CDR3 regions. HTBI primers were used in a first-round RT-PCR, which preceded a second-round multiplex PCR. TCRdb redid the calling of the multiplex PCR reads with MiXCR, one entry per CDR3 protein. The repertoire holds around 1,000,000 distinct CDR3 sequences, with less than 45% as singletons. What was sequenced was peripheral blood or thyroid tissue (not recorded which). Receptors originate from an adult man with Graves' hyperthyroidism.

This clonotype was seen many times. The chain uses TRBV9 and TRBJ1-3; possibly TRBD1 for D (5 bases). V shed 0 bases and J shed 1 base, with 5 bases lying between them. CDR3 size: 14 residues. In germline, CDR1 is SGDLS, CDR2 YYNGEE. The CDR3 region is CASSVAGSGNTIYF. CDR3 in DNA: TGTGCCAGCAGCGTAGCAGGGTCTGGAAACACCATATATTTT. Drawing the rest from reference TRBV9 and TRBJ1-3, the complete variable domain is DSGVTQTPKHLITATGQRVTLRCSPRSGDLSVYWYQQSLDQGLQFLIQYYNGEERAKGNILERFSAQQFPDLHSELNLSSLELGDSALYFCASSVAGSGNTIYFGEGSWLTVV.

The sample holds a few counts of this clonotype. This rearrangement joins TRBV6-6 to TRBJ2-7; no firm D call. Germline V CDR1 and CDR2: MNHNY, SVGAGI (reference sequence). The CDR3 loop spans 17 amino acids. V was clipped by 6 bases and J by 0 bases, with 21 bases between them. CDR3 protein: CASRQAPGRSISYEQYF. CDR3 nucleotides: TGTGCCAGCAGACAAGCCCCAGGACGGAGCATCTCCTACGAGCAGTACTTC.

The rearrangement joins TRBV5-1 to TRBJ1-2; no reliable D call. V lost 4 bases and J lost 3, with 10 bases in between. This CDR3 is built from 13 residues. Germline-derived CDR1 and CDR2 are SGHRS and YFSETQ. DNA for the CDR3: TGCGCCAGCAGCCCTAACGGGGACTATGGCTACACCTTC. Translated, it gives CASSPNGDYGYTF. The full variable domain, its missing parts supplied by reference TRBV5-1 and TRBJ1-2, is KAGVTQTPRYLIKTRGQQVTLSCSPISGHRSVSWYQQTPGQGLQFLFEYFSETQRNKGNFPGRFSGRQFSNSRSEMNVSTLELGDSALYLCASSPNGDYGYTFGSGTRLTVV.

This clonotype was recorded at least ten times. The rearrangement uses TRBV20-1 and TRBJ1-2, with unresolved D. Trimming removed 6 bases at V and 5 bases at J, with 19 bases between. Germline loops: CDR1 DFQATT, CDR2 SNEGSKA (reference sequence). This CDR3 region has 14 residues. As DNA, the CDR3 is TGCAGTGCCCAGACCAGGACGTTATCTTATGGCTACACCTTC. Protein sequence: CSAQTRTLSYGYTF.

V and J are TRBV9 and TRBJ2-5, with D possibly matching TRBD1 (6 bases). V lost 4 bases and J lost 5, with 18 bases in between. The germline CDR1 and CDR2 sequences are SGDLS and YYNGEE. The CDR3 is 15 amino acids. CDR3 nucleotides: TGTGCCAGCAGCACCCGGACAGCCCCAAGTGAGACCCAGTACTTC. Protein sequence: CASSTRTAPSETQYF. Drawing the rest from reference TRBV9 and TRBJ2-5, the complete variable domain is DSGVTQTPKHLITATGQRVTLRCSPRSGDLSVYWYQQSLDQGLQFLIQYYNGEERAKGNILERFSAQQFPDLHSELNLSSLELGDSALYFCASSTRTAPSETQYFGPGTRLLVL.

This clonotype was seen many times. The genes are TRBV2 and TRBJ2-7; the match to TRBD1 covers 7 bases. This CDR3 has 17 residues. Looked up from germline, CDR1 is SNHLY and CDR2 is FYNNEI. V trimming: 5 bases; J trimming: 2 bases; junction bases outside the gene matches: 15. The CDR3 reads CASSRPRDRAFTYEQYF. CDR3 DNA: TGTGCCAGCAGTAGACCGCGAGACAGGGCCTTTACCTACGAGCAGTACTTC. Full variable domain (rest looked up from reference TRBV2 and TRBJ2-7): EPEVTQTPSHQVTQMGQEVILRCVPISNHLYFYWYRQILGQKVEFLVSFYNNEISEKSEIFDDQFSVERPDGSNFTLKIRSTKLEDSAMYFCASSRPRDRAFTYEQYFGPGTRLTVT.

This clonotype was seen at least ten times. The chain joins TRBV5-1 to TRBJ1-1; D call uncertain. Trimming shortened V by 4 bases and J by 0 bases, and 7 bases separated the two germline ends. The CDR3 consists of 13 residues. The germline gives CDR1 SGHRS, CDR2 YFSETQ. CDR3 coding DNA: TGCGCCAGCAGCACACGGATGAACACTGAAGCTTTCTTT. This sequence encodes CASSTRMNTEAFF.

This clonotype was recorded a few times. The chain couples TRBV7-2 to TRBJ1-6; no clear D gene. Deletions cut 1 base from V and 0 bases from J, with 19 bases between. Germline-derived CDR1 and CDR2 are SGHTA and FQGNSA. The CDR3 extends over 20 amino acids. This chain's CDR3 is CASSLVWVGIRSSYNSPLHF. The CDR3 DNA reads TGTGCCAGCAGCTTAGTGTGGGTGGGCATCCGGAGCTCCTATAATTCACCCCTCCACTTT.